This T cell receptor (beta chain) was identified in a study of blood T cell repertoires in COVID-19. As for the study in general: Samples representing acute and convalescent COVID-19 were sourced from the United States, Italy and Spain. From T cells, B-cell-depleted T cells, or PBMCs came the material, which was cDNA or gDNA.

Study processing details: Nucleated cell counts were estimated from reference gene primer amplification. Some clones are missing from TCRdb's copy, which holds only in-frame ones; the method was immunoSEQ multiplex PCR. V and J calls and clone size are those listed in that table; D and trimming were worked out from the DNA. The sample shows under 450,000 clones, 81% of them seen only once. This clone was counted a single time. The germline V and J ends were trimmed by 2 bases and 5 bases, with 6 bases remaining between them. This CDR3 contains 13 residues. The sequenced sample was peripheral blood. This receptor was taken from a human donor with acute or convalescent COVID-19. The donor label of this sample is uncertain. The genes are TRBV23-1 and TRBJ2-2; possibly TRBD1 for D (5 bases). Being an ORF, TRBV23-1 has a function that is uncertain. CDR3 DNA: TGCGCCAGCAGTCAAAGGGGTACCGGGGAGCTGTTTTTT. Translated: CASSQRGTGELFF.